The present TCR beta chain was sequenced within a study of cytomegalovirus exposure and HLA in healthy donors. Primers included in the PCR were 60 Vbeta and 13 Jbeta primers. This table comes from immunoSEQ multiplex PCR, and its TCRdb copy is limited to in-frame clones, with some not included. The data show roughly 120,000 clones, with about 79% seen just once and just under 3% held by the top ten. This clone was detected a few times. The sequence came from a woman aged 18-29 years in good health and CMV-seropositive. The specimen was PBMCs.

The CDR3 DNA is TGTGCCAGTAGCCCTGGATCCCCCCGACAGGGGGCTAGCACAGATACGCAGTATTTT. Protein product: CASSPGSPRQGASTDTQYF. The rearrangement joins TRBV19 to TRBJ2-3; the match to TRBD1 covers 10 bases. V was pared by 6 bases and J by 0 bases, with 15 bases of the junction left unmatched. This CDR3 spans 19 amino acids. The germline V gene encodes CDR1 LNHDA and CDR2 SQIVND (reference sequence).